One and the same sample provided the 2 T cell receptor beta chains below, sequenced in a study of OX40 agonist ivuxolimab in advanced cancers. Assay: immunoSEQ multiplex PCR; the TCRdb copy retains only in-frame clones and omits some. The sample consists of tens of thousands of clones, almost 85% of them appearing once. Sequencing used CD4+ or CD8+ T cells sorted from blood, obtained in a trial of the OX40 agonist ivuxolimab. The receptors were gathered from an adult with an advanced solid tumor such as melanoma, head and neck, liver or kidney cancer.

This chain links TRBV5-4 with TRBJ2-1; 8 positions agree with TRBD2. V was clipped by 4 bases and J by 5 bases; unmatched bases: 8. Germline V gene data show CDR1 as SGHNT and CDR2 as YYREEE (reference sequence). CDR3 length: 15 residues. The CDR3 sequence is CASSPLAGGHNEQFF. The CDR3 nucleotides read TGTGCCAGCAGCCCTCTCGCGGGAGGACACAATGAGCAGTTCTTC.

This rearrangement joins TRBV2 to TRBJ2-3, with 12 bases matching TRBD1. Germline lookup yields CDR1 SNHLY and CDR2 FYNNEI. V lost 6 bases and J lost 4; bases outside the gene matches: 5. The CDR3 has 15 residues. The DNA of the CDR3 is TGTGCCAGCAGGAAGGGACAGGGGGCGTCAGATACGCAGTATTTT. Translation gives CASRKGQGASDTQYF.